The subject of this entry is one T cell receptor (beta chain). Its antigen is not known. The sample comes from a study of PD-1 blockade in classical Hodgkin lymphoma. The protocol was immunoSEQ multiplex PCR, while the TCRdb copy is restricted to in-frame clones and leaves out a portion. The profile shows 30,000 to 35,000 clones, 94% of them singletons. Time point: newly diagnosed, previously untreated cHL patient sample. PBMCs from untreated, newly diagnosed classical Hodgkin lymphoma were comparison samples. The CDR3 contains 15 residues. Germline CDR1 reads SEHNR; CDR2 reads FQNEAQ (reference sequence). The V end was cut by 1 base, the J end by 0 bases, with 9 bases between. Study-wide results and limits: Whatever underlies the repertoire differences (possibly disease activity or prior therapy) remains undefined. It was reported that newly diagnosed patients had less baseline TCR diversity than healthy donors.

V gene TRBV7-9 combines with J gene TRBJ1-2; D may be TRBD1 (5 bases). What was sequenced was peripheral blood mononuclear cells (PBMCs). The source is a human donor with classical Hodgkin lymphoma. The DNA of the CDR3 is TGTGCCAGCAGCTTAGATCCAGGGCCTAACTATGGCTACACCTTC. As protein: CASSLDPGPNYGYTF.